The rows below give T cell receptor beta chains drawn from one sample of a study of early T cells in non-severe SARS-CoV-2 infection. TCRdb redid the calling of the 5' RACE reads with MiXCR, one entry per CDR3 protein. The data hold 42,000 or so distinct CDR3 sequences, with around 10% observed a single time. Specimen: whole blood. These receptors were taken from an adult who was a healthcare worker with PCR-confirmed SARS-CoV-2 infection or an uninfected control (not recorded which). Each CDR3 is given with its conserved first and last residue. A D gene is named only where the DNA matches it firmly.

CDR3 protein | D gene | J gene | V gene
CSVGGGSLSTDTQYF | TRBD2 | TRBJ2-3 | TRBV29-1
CASSPLLAGMGEQYF | TRBD2 | TRBJ2-7 | TRBV3-1
CSAGQGAYNEQFF | TRBD1 | TRBJ2-1 | TRBV29-1
CASSPRGSAYEQYF | NA | TRBJ2-7 | TRBV6-6
CASTLGGDYGYTF | NA | TRBJ1-2 | TRBV12-3/TRBV12-4
CASSLRSNEQFF | NA | TRBJ2-1 | TRBV12-3/TRBV12-4
CSARELDRAGNQPQHF | TRBD1 | TRBJ1-5 | TRBV20-1
CASSQESRTGANVLTF | NA | TRBJ2-6 | TRBV4-1
CASRTGRETQYF | NA | TRBJ2-5 | TRBV7-2
CASSLERGGSDNEQFF | TRBD2 | TRBJ2-1 | TRBV11-2
CASSQVGGQTEAFF | NA | TRBJ1-1 | TRBV3-1
CSPSGTTSDTQYF | NA | TRBJ2-3 | TRBV29-1
CSAVRDGKIPYNEQFF | NA | TRBJ2-1 | TRBV20-1